The 28 T cell receptor beta chains given below trace back to one sample, sequenced in a study of OX40 agonist ivuxolimab in advanced cancers. TCRdb's copy holds only in-frame clones and misses some; the assay was immunoSEQ multiplex PCR. The sample shows 6,000 to 6,500 clones, 70% of them seen only once. Sequences were derived from CD4+ or CD8+ T cells sorted from blood, sampled in a trial of the OX40 agonist ivuxolimab. Source of these receptors: an adult with an advanced solid tumor such as melanoma, head and neck, liver or kidney cancer.

V gene TRBV11-3 combines with J gene TRBJ1-1; D possibly corresponds to TRBD1 (6 bases). Germline values: CDR1 SGHNT, CDR2 YENEEA. The V and J ends lost 5 bases and 1 base respectively, with 11 bases between them. This CDR3 is built from 14 residues. The CDR3 region is CASSPGQGNTEAFF. The CDR3 DNA is TGTGCCAGCAGCCCGGGACAAGGGAACACTGAAGCTTTCTTT.

This sequence joins TRBV7-9 and TRBJ2-7, with 10 positions matching TRBD1. CDR1 is SEHNR, CDR2 FQNEAQ, per germline (reference sequence). This CDR3 is 14 amino acids long. Trimming removed 3 bases from V and 4 bases from J; junction bases left unmatched: 3. CDR3 sequence: CASSFRDRGYEQYF. CDR3 nucleotides: TGTGCCAGCAGCTTCCGGGACAGGGGTTACGAGCAGTACTTC.

The chain joins TRBV7-9 to TRBJ2-3; D is perhaps TRBD2 (5 bases). Germline assignment: CDR1 SEHNR and CDR2 FQNEAQ (reference sequence). CDR3 length: 16 amino acids. Trimming pared 5 bases from V and 1 base from J, leaving 16 bases between. CDR3 in amino acids: CASSPQLEVGTDTQYF. The CDR3 nucleotides are TGTGCCAGCAGCCCCCAACTAGAGGTGGGCACAGATACGCAGTATTTT.

This rearrangement joins TRBV4-3 to TRBJ2-2; 8 bases are shared with TRBD2. There are 15 residues in the CDR3. The V gene's germline CDR1 is LGHNA and CDR2 YSLEER. The V segment lost 8 bases and the J segment 6 bases; nucleotides outside the gene matches: 11. CDR3 DNA: TGCGCCAGCCGACTAAGCGGGAGATCCTCCGGGGAGCTGTTTTTT. This encodes CASRLSGRSSGELFF.

This chain connects TRBV25-1 to TRBJ2-3; D gene unclear. This CDR3 has 15 amino acids. Germline values: CDR1 MGHDK, CDR2 SYGVNS. V lost 6 bases and J 0 bases, leaving 13 bases between the germline ends. Here the CDR3 reads CASRPDFTSTDTQYF. For the CDR3, the DNA is TGTGCCAGCAGACCCGACTTCACTAGCACAGATACGCAGTATTTT.

This clone turned up a few times. The rearrangement links TRBV27 to TRBJ1-1, with D possibly matching TRBD1 (6 bases). V shed 6 bases and J shed 7 bases, with 18 bases lying between them. CDR1 and CDR2 from the germline V gene are MNHEY and SMNVEV (reference sequence). The CDR3 runs 14 residues. The CDR3 spells CASRLQGGGFEAFF. CDR3 nucleotide sequence: TGTGCCAGCAGATTACAGGGTGGGGGCTTTGAAGCTTTCTTT.

This sequence joins TRBV5-1 and TRBJ2-7; D perhaps matches TRBD1 (5 bases). From germline, CDR1 is SGHRS and CDR2 YFSETQ. The V end was cut by 0 bases, the J end by 1 base, with 11 bases between. The CDR3 length is 15 residues. CDR3 residues: CASSLETDFSYEQYF. The CDR3 DNA is TGCGCCAGCAGCTTGGAGACAGATTTTTCCTACGAGCAGTACTTC.

V usage is TRBV4-3 and J usage is TRBJ2-7; a possible D gene is TRBD1 (8 bases). Per germline, CDR1 LGHNA and CDR2 YSLEER. The germline V and J ends were trimmed by 2 bases and 3 bases, with 14 bases remaining between them. The CDR3 runs to 15 residues. The CDR3 bases are TGCGCCAGCAGCCAAACACAGGGGGGGAGCTACGAGCAGTACTTC. This sequence encodes CASSQTQGGSYEQYF.

The V gene is TRBV4-1, the J gene TRBJ2-3; D gene ambiguous. Germline CDR1 is MGHRA and CDR2 is YSYEKL. Trimming stripped 0 bases from V and 8 bases from J, with 9 bases between. This CDR3 is built from 13 residues. The DNA for the CDR3 is TGCGCCAGCAGCCAAGAAGGTCATCCTACGCAGTATTTT. It is translated as CASSQEGHPTQYF.

The V call is TRBV9, the J call TRBJ2-3; D is perhaps TRBD1 or TRBD2 (6 bases each). Germline V gene lookup returns CDR1 SGDLS and CDR2 YYNGEE. Deletions cut 3 bases from V and 5 bases from J, with 13 bases between. This CDR3 region has 14 residues. CDR3 bases: TGTGCCAGCAGCGACCTGGGGGGCGTAGATACGCAGTATTTT. It is translated as CASSDLGGVDTQYF.

The chain employs TRBV11-2 and TRBJ2-1, with 7 nucleotides matching TRBD1. This CDR3 contains 17 residues. The V gene's germline CDR1 is SGHAT and CDR2 FQNNGV. J gave up 4 bases and V 5 bases, and 14 bases lay outside the gene matches. CDR3 coding DNA: TGTGCCAGCAGCGCCTACTTTTTACAGGGGCGATACAATGAGCAGTTCTTC. Encoded protein: CASSAYFLQGRYNEQFF.

This clone was found a few times. Other DNA sequences within the sample encode an identical CDR3. The gene calls are TRBV9 and TRBJ1-5, with a weak D call TRBD1 (5 bases). Germline CDR1 reads SGDLS; CDR2 reads YYNGEE. This CDR3 contains 14 residues. Trimming shortened V by 4 bases and J by 3 bases, and 11 bases separated the two germline ends. The CDR3 sequence: CASSLGGVNQPQHF. CDR3 nucleotide sequence: TGTGCCAGCAGCCTTGGAGGGGTCAATCAGCCCCAGCATTTT. The whole variable domain, filled in from reference TRBV9 and TRBJ1-5, reads DSGVTQTPKHLITATGQRVTLRCSPRSGDLSVYWYQQSLDQGLQFLIQYYNGEERAKGNILERFSAQQFPDLHSELNLSSLELGDSALYFCASSLGGVNQPQHFGDGTRLSIL.

The chain carries TRBV6-6 and TRBJ1-5, with 9 bases identical to TRBD1. Germline V gene data show CDR1 as MNHNY and CDR2 as SVGAGI (reference sequence). With V trimmed by 6 bases and J by 6 bases, 6 bases remained unmatched. CDR3 length equals 14 residues. The CDR3: CASSKTGGFQPQHF. For the CDR3, the DNA is TGTGCCAGCAGCAAGACAGGGGGTTTTCAGCCCCAGCATTTT.

The J gene is TRBJ2-1, the V gene TRBV10-3; 8 bases map to TRBD2. This CDR3 has 13 residues. CDR1 is ENHRY and CDR2 is SYGVKD in the germline V gene. Unmatched junction bases numbered 8, after V lost 8 bases and J lost 8 bases. CDR3 nucleotides: TGTGCCATCGGGGGACTAGATTCCGATGAGCAGTTCTTC. Protein sequence: CAIGGLDSDEQFF.

This chain links TRBV13 with TRBJ2-4; 8 bases map to TRBD2. The CDR3 is 16 residues long. The ends lost 4 bases at V and 0 bases at J; junction bases unmatched: 5. Per the germline V gene, CDR1 is PRHDT and CDR2 is FYEKMQ (reference sequence). DNA for the CDR3: TGTGCCAGCAGCTCCCGACTAGCGATAGCCAAAAACATTCAGTACTTC. Protein product: CASSSRLAIAKNIQYF.

There are a few counts of this clone. The genes are TRBV27 and TRBJ2-7; tentative D call: TRBD1 (5 bases). The CDR3 runs to 15 residues. CDR1 is MNHEY, CDR2 SMNVEV, per germline (reference sequence). V was trimmed by 5 bases and J by 1 base, leaving 15 bases between them. The CDR3 sequence is CASSPHDSPSYEQYF. The CDR3 region has the DNA TGTGCCAGCAGTCCCCACGACAGTCCTTCCTACGAGCAGTACTTC.

The chain combines TRBV15 with TRBJ1-5, with 9 bases identical to TRBD1. The trim removed 3 bases at V and 7 bases at J, leaving 10 bases unmatched. The CDR3 totals 16 residues. Germline CDR1 and CDR2: LNHNV and YYDKDF (reference sequence). CDR3 sequence reads: CATSRPGQGFRQPQHF. Here the CDR3 DNA reads TGTGCCACCAGCAGGCCGGGACAGGGTTTTCGGCAGCCCCAGCATTTT.

This clone was counted once. V usage is TRBV13 and J usage is TRBJ2-3; D possibly uses TRBD1 or TRBD2 (6 bases each). The germline V and J ends were trimmed by 5 bases and 8 bases, with 14 bases remaining between them. Per the germline V gene, CDR1 is PRHDT and CDR2 is FYEKMQ (reference sequence). The CDR3 contains 13 residues. The CDR3 DNA reads as TGTGCCAGCAGCGGAGGGGACACAACTACGCAGTATTTT. Amino acid sequence: CASSGGDTTTQYF. The variable domain in full, with the rest retrieved from reference TRBV13 and TRBJ2-3, is AAGVIQSPRHLIKEKRETATLKCYPIPRHDTVYWYQQGPGQDPQFLISFYEKMQSDKGSIPDRFSAQQFSDYHSELNMSSLELGDSALYFCASSGGDTTTQYFGPGTRLTVL.

The rearrangement uses TRBV18 and TRBJ2-3; D is uncertain. The germline gives CDR1 KGHSH, CDR2 LQKENI. V lost 5 bases to trimming and J lost 6 bases, with 15 bases between them. CDR3 length: 14 amino acids. In DNA form, the CDR3 reads TGTGCCAGCTCATCGGAAGCAGTTGGGGATACGCAGTATTTT. This codes for CASSSEAVGDTQYF.

There are a few counts of this clone. The V call is TRBV6-1, the J call TRBJ2-1; the match to TRBD2 covers 7 bases. Germline-derived CDR1 and CDR2 are MNHNS and SASEGT. Trimming at V came to 6 bases and at J to 8 bases, leaving 4 bases not matched to a gene. The CDR3 extends over 12 amino acids. CDR3 sequence (DNA): TGTGCCAGCAGGGTGACTAGCCATGAGCAGTTCTTC. Translated, it gives CASRVTSHEQFF.

This clone was found a few times. The CDR3 DNA is TGTGCCAGCAGCCAAGATGAAGAAGGGAGCTCCTACAATGAGCAGTTCTTC. It translates to CASSQDEEGSSYNEQFF. The rearrangement joins TRBV4-2 to TRBJ2-1; D may be TRBD2 (5 bases). Germline V lookup: CDR1 LGHNA, CDR2 YNFKEQ. V lost 0 bases and J lost 0, with 12 bases in between. The CDR3 is 17 amino acids.

Only one count was recorded for this clone. This chain uses TRBV11-3 with TRBJ2-1; TRBD2 agrees at 8 bases. Germline trimming cut 4 bases from V and 5 bases from J; bases unmatched to any gene: 7. The CDR3 is made up of 15 amino acids. Germline V gene data show CDR1 as SGHNT and CDR2 as YENEEA. The chain's CDR3 is CASSSPPGGDNEQFF. The CDR3 nucleotides are TGTGCCAGCAGCTCTCCACCGGGGGGGGACAATGAGCAGTTCTTC.

This sequence joins TRBV15 and TRBJ2-7; D possibly uses TRBD1 or TRBD2 (6 bases each). This CDR3 spans 12 amino acids. The germline V gene encodes CDR1 LNHNV and CDR2 YYDKDF (reference sequence). The V and J ends lost 0 bases and 11 bases respectively, with 11 bases between them. CDR3 loop: CATSRDLGGKYF. The CDR3 DNA is TGTGCCACCAGCAGAGATCTAGGGGGGAAGTACTTC. The full variable domain, completed using reference TRBV15 and TRBJ2-7, is DAMVIQNPRYQVTQFGKPVTLSCSQTLNHNVMYWYQQKSSQAPKLLFHYYDKDFNNEADTPDNFQSRRPNTSFCFLDIRSPGLGDTAMYLCATSRDLGGKYFGPGTRLTVT.

This chain joins TRBV11-2 and TRBJ1-1; 8 bases line up with TRBD1. The V and J ends lost 4 bases and 8 bases, in that order; junction bases with no gene match: 15. Germline CDR1 and CDR2: SGHAT and FQNNGV. The CDR3 sequence is 16 residues long. Here the CDR3 reads CASSSLPQGAGLEAFF. The CDR3 nucleotides are TGTGCCAGCAGCTCCCTACCGCAGGGGGCCGGATTAGAAGCTTTCTTT.

The V and J genes are TRBV9 and TRBJ1-5; no clear D. CDR3 length: 14 residues. CDR1 and CDR2 (germline): SGDLS, YYNGEE. V gave up 3 bases and J gave up 0 bases, with 7 bases separating them. CDR3 DNA: TGTGCCAGCAGCGCCGGACCTAGCAATCAGCCCCAGCATTTT. Translating it yields CASSAGPSNQPQHF.

This sequence joins TRBV15 and TRBJ1-4; 7 bases are shared with TRBD1. J gave up 7 bases and V 7 bases, and 15 bases lay outside the gene matches. This CDR3 comprises 16 residues. In germline, CDR1 is LNHNV, CDR2 YYDKDF (reference sequence). The CDR3 reads CATTRGEREETEKLFF. The CDR3, as DNA: TGTGCCACCACCAGGGGGGAACGGGAAGAAACTGAAAAACTGTTTTTT.

V and J are TRBV5-6 and TRBJ2-5; TRBD2 might be the D (6 bases). Trimming took off 4 bases at V and 5 bases at J, with 21 bases between the two ends. CDR3 length equals 16 residues. The V gene's germline CDR1 is SGHDT and CDR2 YYEEEE. The CDR3 DNA is TGTGCCAGCAGCCGACCTCGTGGAGGGCGGAGGGAGACCCAGTACTTC. It specifies CASSRPRGGRRETQYF.

The chain combines TRBV13 with TRBJ2-2; possibly TRBD2 for D (6 bases). Deletions cut 5 bases from V and 7 bases from J, with 20 bases between. CDR3 size: 16 residues. In germline, CDR1 is PRHDT, CDR2 FYEKMQ (reference sequence). CDR3 in DNA: TGTGCCAGCAGCATATTCCTACGCAGGGAGGACGGGGAGCTGTTTTTT. Amino acids: CASSIFLRREDGELFF. The variable domain in full, with the rest retrieved from reference TRBV13 and TRBJ2-2, is AAGVIQSPRHLIKEKRETATLKCYPIPRHDTVYWYQQGPGQDPQFLISFYEKMQSDKGSIPDRFSAQQFSDYHSELNMSSLELGDSALYFCASSIFLRREDGELFFGEGSRLTVL.